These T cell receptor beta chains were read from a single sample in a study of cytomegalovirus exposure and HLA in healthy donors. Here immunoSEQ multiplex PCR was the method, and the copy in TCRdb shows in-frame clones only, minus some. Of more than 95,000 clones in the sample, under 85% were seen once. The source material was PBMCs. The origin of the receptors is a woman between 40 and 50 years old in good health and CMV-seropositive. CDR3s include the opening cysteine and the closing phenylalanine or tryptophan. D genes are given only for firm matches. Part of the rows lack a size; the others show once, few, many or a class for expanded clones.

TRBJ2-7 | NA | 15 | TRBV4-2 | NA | CASSQDQGTSYEQYF | TGTGCCAGCAGCCAAGACCAGGGGACAAGTTACGAGCAGTACTTC
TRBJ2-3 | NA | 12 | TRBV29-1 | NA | CSVGLPADTQYF | TGCAGCGTAGGACTTCCTGCAGATACGCAGTATTTT
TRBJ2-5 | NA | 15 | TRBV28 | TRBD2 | CASREGLAGFWTQYF | TGTGCCAGCAGAGAAGGACTAGCGGGATTTTGGACCCAGTACTTC
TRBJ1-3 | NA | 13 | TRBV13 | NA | CASSRQGIDTIYF | TGTGCCAGCAGCAGGCAGGGGATTGACACCATATATTTT
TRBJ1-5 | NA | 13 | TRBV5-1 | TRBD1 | CASSRTGDQPQHF | TGCGCCAGCAGCCGGACAGGGGATCAGCCCCAGCATTTT
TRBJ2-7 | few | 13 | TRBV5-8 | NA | CASSIQQGPRQYF | TGTGCCAGCAGCATCCAACAGGGTCCCCGGCAGTACTTC
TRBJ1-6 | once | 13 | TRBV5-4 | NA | CASRSSYNSPLHF | TGTGCCAGCAGGAGCTCCTATAATTCACCCCTCCACTTT
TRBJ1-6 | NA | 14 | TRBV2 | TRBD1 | CASRIQGAGSPLHF | TGTGCCAGCAGAATACAGGGGGCAGGGTCACCCCTCCACTTT
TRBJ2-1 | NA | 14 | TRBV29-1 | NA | CSVVPEDSYNEQFF | TGCAGCGTTGTCCCGGAGGACTCCTACAATGAGCAGTTCTTC
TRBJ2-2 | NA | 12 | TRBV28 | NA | CASRGGAGELFF | TGTGCCAGCAGAGGGGGGGCCGGGGAGCTGTTTTTT
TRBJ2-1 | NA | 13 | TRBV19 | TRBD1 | CAAGTGGNNEQFF | TGTGCCGCCGGGACAGGGGGAAACAATGAGCAGTTCTTC
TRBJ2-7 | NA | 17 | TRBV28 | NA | CASSDQPGLTSSYEQYF | TGTGCCAGCAGCGACCAACCGGGTTTAACCTCCTCCTACGAGCAGTACTTC
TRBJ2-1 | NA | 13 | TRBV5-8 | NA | CASSLGTANEQFF | TGTGCCAGCAGCTTGGGGACAGCCAATGAGCAGTTCTTC
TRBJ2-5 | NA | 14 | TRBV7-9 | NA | CASSLGIPRETQYF | TGTGCCAGCAGCTTAGGGATTCCGAGGGAGACCCAGTACTTC
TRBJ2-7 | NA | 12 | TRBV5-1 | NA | CASSLNGDEQYF | TGCGCCAGCAGCTTGAACGGGGACGAGCAGTACTTC
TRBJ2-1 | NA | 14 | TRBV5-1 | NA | CASSLLTSDNEQFF | TGCGCCAGCAGCTTGTTGACATCCGACAATGAGCAGTTCTTC
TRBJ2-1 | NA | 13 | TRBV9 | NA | CASSVVGANEQFF | TGTGCCAGCAGCGTAGTAGGGGCCAATGAGCAGTTCTTC
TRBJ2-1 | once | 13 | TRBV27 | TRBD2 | CASGTSGYNEQFF | TGTGCCAGCGGGACTAGCGGATACAATGAGCAGTTCTTC
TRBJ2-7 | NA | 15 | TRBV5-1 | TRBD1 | CASSLMTGVAYEQYF | TGCGCCAGCAGCCTTATGACAGGGGTAGCCTACGAGCAGTACTTC
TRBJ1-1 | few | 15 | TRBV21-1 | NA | CASSIILGVSTEAFF | TGTGCCAGCAGCATTATCCTAGGGGTTAGCACTGAAGCTTTCTTT
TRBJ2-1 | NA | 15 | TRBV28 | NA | CASGELVSAYNEQFF | TGTGCCAGCGGCGAACTAGTATCGGCCTACAATGAGCAGTTCTTC
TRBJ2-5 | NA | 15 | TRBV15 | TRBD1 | CATSRDPGTGETQYF | TGTGCCACCAGCAGAGACCCCGGGACAGGGGAGACCCAGTACTTC
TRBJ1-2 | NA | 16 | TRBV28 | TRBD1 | CASSYPWQRGLFGYTF | TGTGCCAGCAGTTACCCCTGGCAAAGGGGGCTCTTTGGCTACACCTTC
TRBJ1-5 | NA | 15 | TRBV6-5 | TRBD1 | CASRPTGGGNQPQHF | TGTGCCAGCAGACCCACAGGGGGCGGCAATCAGCCCCAGCATTTT
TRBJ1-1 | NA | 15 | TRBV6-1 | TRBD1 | CASSFDRGGNTEAFF | TGTGCCAGCAGTTTCGACAGGGGAGGAAACACTGAAGCTTTCTTT